This TCR beta chain emerged from a study of CXCR3-negative and CXCR3-positive naive CD8 T cells. The TRB cDNA libraries were prepared by 5' RACE with UMI labels. TCRdb re-called the 5' RACE reads; one entry per CDR3 protein, DNA not given. The sample holds fewer than 95,000 distinct CDR3 sequences. This CDR3 has 14 amino acids. The germline CDR1 and CDR2 sequences are SQVTM and ANQGSEA. Input material: naive CXCR3- CD8+ T cells from blood. This sample's subset: CD45RO-CCR7+CD27+CD95- naive CD8+ T cells lacking CXCR3 (TNR3-). The clonotype originates from a human donor in good health. Some clones in this sample may be carry-over from other donors' samples. The gene calls are TRBV29-1 and TRBJ2-5; TCRdb calls TRBD1, which cannot be checked without DNA. CDR3 region: CSVEPGQEPETQYF.